Described below is a single TCR beta chain sequence and its context. These data come from a study of blood T cell repertoires in COVID-19. Study overall: The origin of the acute and convalescent COVID-19 samples was the United States, Italy and Spain. The cDNA or gDNA used as material had been derived from T cells, B-cell-depleted T cells, or PBMCs.

Per the original data handling: Reference gene primer amplification in the assay estimated nucleated cell counts. Measured with immunoSEQ multiplex PCR; TCRdb has only the in-frame clones, and not every one. D and trimming were read from the DNA, whereas the V and J calls and clone size are those reported in that table. This table has under 300,000 clones, 88% appearing once. What was sequenced was peripheral blood. The TCR comes from a woman aged 40-49 years who had recovered from COVID-19.

CDR3 protein: CASSLGTSGNNEQFF. DNA of the CDR3: TGTGCCAGCAGCTTAGGGACTAGCGGGAACAATGAGCAGTTCTTC. J is TRBJ2-1 and V is TRBV7-2; 12 nucleotides line up with TRBD2. The CDR3 totals 15 residues. Germline trimming cut 1 base from V and 5 bases from J; bases unmatched to any gene: 0. The V gene's germline CDR1 is SGHTA and CDR2 FQGNSA.